Listed below are T cell receptor beta chains from one sample, sequenced in a study of blood T cell repertoires in COVID-19. Libraries were prepared by immunoSEQ multiplex PCR; TCRdb keeps only in-frame clonotypes and omits some of them. This sample carries about 86,000 clones, roughly 84% of them seen once, and the ten largest clones take 11%. The sequencing sample was made of peripheral blood. These receptors were obtained from a man between 65 and 85 years old with acute or convalescent COVID-19. Each CDR3 is given with its conserved first and last residue.

j_call	cdr3_length	v_call	cdr3_aa
TRBJ2-1	16	TRBV5-4	CATHLGRGVSYNEQFF
TRBJ2-2	13	TRBV6-6	CASSAPGAGELFF
TRBJ1-5	17	TRBV18	CASSPLPRQGASQPQHF
TRBJ2-1	13	TRBV6-4	CASSDFYYGEQFF
TRBJ2-3	16	TRBV5-1	CASSFLAGPGTDTQYF
TRBJ2-3	12	TRBV28	CASSLGVAAQYF
TRBJ2-3	12	TRBV2	CASTTSTDTQYF
TRBJ2-5	14	TRBV7-2	CASSPQGGGETQYF
TRBJ1-3	14	TRBV28	CASISDRVGNTIYF
TRBJ2-5	14	TRBV27	CASSLQGAGETQYF
TRBJ2-5	14	TRBV11-1	CASSVTGGQETQYF
TRBJ1-1	12	TRBV5-8	CASSLHRPGAFF
TRBJ2-1	16	TRBV6-5	CASSYSIGRVYNEQFF
TRBJ2-2	15	TRBV11-2	CASSYSGLVDGELFF
TRBJ2-1	15	TRBV28	CASSSTGALYNEQFF
TRBJ1-6	16	TRBV25-1	CASSESLGGANSPLHF
TRBJ1-1	11	TRBV20-1	CSAQGNTEAFF
TRBJ1-1	13	TRBV5-1	CASSPGTRGEAFF
TRBJ2-1	15	TRBV4-1	CASSQGQGAYNEQFF
TRBJ2-1	16	TRBV19	CASSRQGAGGLSEQFF
TRBJ1-1	15	TRBV7-6	CASSLGSGADTEAFF
TRBJ2-3	12	TRBV2	CASGGADYTQYF
TRBJ1-1	14	TRBV11-2	CASSLVAVGTEAFF
TRBJ2-7	15	TRBV19	CASRDSAGGINEQYF
TRBJ2-5	15	TRBV5-1	CASSLVTASGETQYF
TRBJ2-7	14	TRBV29-1	CSVEGDREEYEQYF
TRBJ2-7	14	TRBV6-6	CASRGSGVNYEQYF
TRBJ1-6	16	TRBV28	CASSYLGTGGNSPLHF
TRBJ2-7	14	TRBV4-1	CASSHGQGTYEQYF
TRBJ1-4	16	TRBV28	CASSFPGGVTNEKLFF
TRBJ1-4	15	TRBV18	CASSRDTATNEKLFF
TRBJ2-1	13	TRBV5-5	CASSLLAGGLPFF
TRBJ1-5	13	TRBV12-3/TRBV12-4	CASSLATGGGEHF
TRBJ1-1	14	TRBV5-1	CASSLGGGFTEAFF
TRBJ2-7	14	TRBV25-1	CASSGSGVLYEQYF
TRBJ1-5	15	TRBV19	CASSKDRASNQPQHF
TRBJ2-6	18	TRBV13	CASSLKGQGVAGANVLTF
TRBJ1-4	14	TRBV28	CASSFNREREKLFF
TRBJ1-5	15	TRBV6-2/TRBV6-3	CASSGRAGRNQPQHF
TRBJ1-1	16	TRBV6-5	CASSYVWEGGDTEAFF
TRBJ1-6	14	TRBV2	CASSTSHVVSPLHF
TRBJ1-6	17	TRBV20-1	CSASPLAGRTYNSPLHF
TRBJ1-5	14	TRBV6-5	CASSPGGSNQPQHF
TRBJ2-7	17	TRBV12-2	CASRLISSDRNSYEQYF
TRBJ1-1	13	TRBV29-1	CSVGTGTGTEAFF
TRBJ2-5	14	TRBV6-5	CASSMTSGQETQYF
TRBJ1-6	13	TRBV28	CASSHGRKSPLHF
TRBJ1-6	16	TRBV4-1	CASSQGQGDYNSPLHF
TRBJ2-1	14	TRBV27	CASSFSGSYNEQFF
TRBJ2-5	17	TRBV27	CASCGLSQGARQETQYF
TRBJ1-4	17	TRBV3-1/TRBV3-2	CASSQKSLGETNEKLFF
TRBJ1-5	16	TRBV28	CASSLSLSGGNQPQHF
TRBJ2-2	16	TRBV24-1	CATSDFKAGNTGELFF
TRBJ1-1	13	TRBV7-3	CASSFGQGTEAFF